A selection of T cell receptor beta chains follows, all from one sample in a study of neurological immune-mediated disorders. TCRdb itself ran the 5' RACE reads through MiXCR, one entry per CDR3 protein. The profile shows tens of thousands of distinct CDR3 sequences, roughly 3.5% of them singletons. The source material was PBMCs. These receptors came from a woman between 25 and 40 years old with multiple sclerosis. CDR3s include the opening cysteine and the closing phenylalanine or tryptophan. The order of the fields is J gene, V gene, D gene, clone size, CDR3 DNA, CDR3 protein. D genes are given only for firm matches. The size of a clone is reported for some rows only, either as once, few or many, or as a class for expanded clones.

J gene: TRBJ2-2
V gene: TRBV5-1
D gene: .
clone size: many
CDR3 DNA: TGCGCCAGCAGGCGAACAAACAGGGATGGCGGGGAGCTGTTTTTT
CDR3 protein: CASRRTNRDGGELFF

J gene: TRBJ1-5
V gene: TRBV7-9
D gene: .
clone size: many
CDR3 DNA: TGTGCCAGCAGCGAAAGCAATCAGCCCCAGCATTTT
CDR3 protein: CASSESNQPQHF

J gene: TRBJ2-2
V gene: TRBV12-3/TRBV12-4
D gene: .
clone size: many
CDR3 DNA: TGTGCCAGCAGACTCGGGACTACCGGGGAGCTGTTTTTT
CDR3 protein: CASRLGTTGELFF

J gene: TRBJ2-1
V gene: TRBV20-1
D gene: TRBD2
clone size: many
CDR3 DNA: TGCAGTGCTAGAGATTCCCCCCGGGGACTAGAGGTATACAATGAGCAGTTCTTC
CDR3 protein: CSARDSPRGLEVYNEQFF

J gene: TRBJ2-5
V gene: TRBV7-7
D gene: .
clone size: few
CDR3 DNA: TGTGCTAGCAGCTTAGTAAGGAGAACCCAGTACTTC
CDR3 protein: CASSLVRRTQYF

J gene: TRBJ2-7
V gene: TRBV29-1
D gene: TRBD1
clone size: few
CDR3 DNA: TGCAGCGTTTGGCACCAGGGGGCCTTTAGCTACGAGCAGTACTTC
CDR3 protein: CSVWHQGAFSYEQYF

J gene: TRBJ2-7
V gene: TRBV20-1
D gene: TRBD2
clone size: many
CDR3 DNA: TGCAGTGCTCGCGACCGGACTAGCGGGGGATACGAGCAGTACTTC
CDR3 protein: CSARDRTSGGYEQYF

J gene: TRBJ1-6
V gene: TRBV14
D gene: .
clone size: many
CDR3 DNA: TGTGCCAGCAGCCTAAATTCCCAGGGACGATCACCCCTCAACTTT
CDR3 protein: CASSLNSQGRSPLNF

J gene: TRBJ2-7
V gene: TRBV24-1
D gene: .
clone size: many
CDR3 DNA: TGTGCCACCAGTGGGGCCTCCAGCTCCTACGAGCAGTACTTC
CDR3 protein: CATSGASSSYEQYF

J gene: TRBJ2-1
V gene: TRBV5-1
D gene: .
clone size: many
CDR3 DNA: TGCGCCAGCGGCCCAATGAAGTCGGATGAGCAGTTCTTC
CDR3 protein: CASGPMKSDEQFF

J gene: TRBJ2-7
V gene: TRBV7-9
D gene: .
clone size: many
CDR3 DNA: TGTGCCAGCTCCGAAGGCAGGGGAACTTACGAGCAGTACTTC
CDR3 protein: CASSEGRGTYEQYF

J gene: TRBJ2-7
V gene: TRBV20-1
D gene: TRBD2
clone size: many
CDR3 DNA: TGCAGTGTTGGGCCAGACGAGACCAGCGGGAGTTACGAGCAGTACTTC
CDR3 protein: CSVGPDETSGSYEQYF

J gene: TRBJ1-6
V gene: TRBV25-1
D gene: .
clone size: many
CDR3 DNA: TGTGCCAGCAGTGAGAGTAGCTCCTATAATTCACCCCTCCACTTT
CDR3 protein: CASSESSSYNSPLHF

J gene: TRBJ2-5
V gene: TRBV6-2/TRBV6-3
D gene: TRBD2
clone size: many
CDR3 DNA: TGTGCCAGCAGTTATCCACCCTTTCCTAGCGGGAGGACCCAGTACTTC
CDR3 protein: CASSYPPFPSGRTQYF

J gene: TRBJ2-1
V gene: TRBV7-8
D gene: TRBD2
clone size: many
CDR3 DNA: TGTGCCAGCAGCTTAGGGGGACTCACCGGACTAGCGGTCTACAATGAGCAGTTCTTC
CDR3 protein: CASSLGGLTGLAVYNEQFF

J gene: TRBJ1-6
V gene: TRBV18
D gene: .
clone size: many
CDR3 DNA: TGTGCCAGCTCACCCTCGGGGGCTTATTCACCCCTCCACTTT
CDR3 protein: CASSPSGAYSPLHF

J gene: TRBJ1-1
V gene: TRBV4-2
D gene: .
clone size: many
CDR3 DNA: TGTGCCAGCCGGACAGACTTGAACACTGAAGCTTTCTTT
CDR3 protein: CASRTDLNTEAFF

J gene: TRBJ1-2
V gene: TRBV5-1
D gene: .
clone size: many
CDR3 DNA: TGCGCCAGCAGCTTGGGAGGGCCTCAATATGGCTACACCTTC
CDR3 protein: CASSLGGPQYGYTF

J gene: TRBJ2-7
V gene: TRBV20-1
D gene: .
clone size: many
CDR3 DNA: TGCAGTGCTCGACACCCCGGTTCCGAGCAGTACTTC
CDR3 protein: CSARHPGSEQYF

J gene: TRBJ1-5
V gene: TRBV4-1
D gene: TRBD1
clone size: many
CDR3 DNA: TGCGCCAGCAGCCAAGATGAGGGACAGGGGCAGCCCCAGAATTTT
CDR3 protein: CASSQDEGQGQPQNF

J gene: TRBJ1-1
V gene: TRBV4-2
D gene: TRBD1
clone size: many
CDR3 DNA: TGTGCCAGCAGCCGGGACCCGGGACAGGGGGCAGGCACTGAAGCTTTCTTT
CDR3 protein: CASSRDPGQGAGTEAFF

J gene: TRBJ2-5
V gene: TRBV5-1
D gene: .
clone size: many
CDR3 DNA: TGCGCCAGCAGCTGGAACCCGTACCAAGAGACCCAGTACTTC
CDR3 protein: CASSWNPYQETQYF

J gene: TRBJ1-5
V gene: TRBV5-1
D gene: .
clone size: .
CDR3 DNA: TGCGCCAGCAGCTCAGGGGAGATCAGCAATCAGCCCCAGCATTTT
CDR3 protein: CASSSGEISNQPQHF

J gene: TRBJ1-2
V gene: TRBV11-2
D gene: .
clone size: many
CDR3 DNA: TGTGCCAGCAGCTTAGACAGCTGGGCGAACTATGGCTACACCTTC
CDR3 protein: CASSLDSWANYGYTF

J gene: TRBJ2-5
V gene: TRBV6-2/TRBV6-3
D gene: .
clone size: many
CDR3 DNA: TGTGCCAGCAGTTACTCCGGGCCCCCCGAGGGGGAGACCCAGTACTTC
CDR3 protein: CASSYSGPPEGETQYF

J gene: TRBJ1-4
V gene: TRBV20-1
D gene: .
clone size: many
CDR3 DNA: TGCAGTGCCAGTCAAGAGAACGGAGAAAAACTGTTTTTT
CDR3 protein: CSASQENGEKLFF

J gene: TRBJ1-5
V gene: TRBV11-2
D gene: .
clone size: .
CDR3 DNA: TGTGCCAGCAGCCGGGGCCCGGAGGATCAGCCCCAGCATTTT
CDR3 protein: CASSRGPEDQPQHF

J gene: TRBJ2-7
V gene: TRBV14
D gene: TRBD2
clone size: many
CDR3 DNA: TGTGCCAGCAGACAGCTAGCGGGAGGGGAGCAGTACTTC
CDR3 protein: CASRQLAGGEQYF

J gene: TRBJ2-5
V gene: TRBV3-1
D gene: TRBD2
clone size: many
CDR3 DNA: TGTGCCAGCAGCTCGACGACGGGACTAGCGGGACAAGAGACCCAGTACTTC
CDR3 protein: CASSSTTGLAGQETQYF

J gene: TRBJ2-4
V gene: TRBV12-3/TRBV12-4
D gene: TRBD1
clone size: many
CDR3 DNA: TGTGCCAGCAGTTTAGCGGGGACAGGGGGAGACATTCAGTACTTC
CDR3 protein: CASSLAGTGGDIQYF

J gene: TRBJ1-6
V gene: TRBV28
D gene: .
clone size: many
CDR3 DNA: TGTGCCAGCATGCCCCCCATAGGGTCACCCCTCCACTTT
CDR3 protein: CASMPPIGSPLHF

J gene: TRBJ2-3
V gene: TRBV5-1
D gene: .
clone size: many
CDR3 DNA: TGCGCCAGCAGCCCTCGACCCGCGGGCGGGCCACATACGCAGTATTTT
CDR3 protein: CASSPRPAGGPHTQYF

J gene: TRBJ2-5
V gene: TRBV29-1
D gene: TRBD1
clone size: many
CDR3 DNA: TGCAGCGTCGACCGGGACAGCCACCGGACCCAGTACTTC
CDR3 protein: CSVDRDSHRTQYF

J gene: TRBJ1-5
V gene: TRBV7-8
D gene: .
clone size: many
CDR3 DNA: TGTGCCAGCAGCTTAGGCAGGGATAATCAGCCCCAGCATTTT
CDR3 protein: CASSLGRDNQPQHF

J gene: TRBJ2-2
V gene: TRBV7-3
D gene: .
clone size: many
CDR3 DNA: TGTGCCAGCAGCTTCCACAGGGTCCCCGGGGAGCTGTTTTTT
CDR3 protein: CASSFHRVPGELFF

J gene: TRBJ2-2
V gene: TRBV20-1
D gene: TRBD2
clone size: many
CDR3 DNA: TGCAGTGCTAGGAGGGGTAGCGGGAGGGCCGACACCGGGGAGCTGTTTTTT
CDR3 protein: CSARRGSGRADTGELFF

J gene: TRBJ1-2
V gene: TRBV7-2
D gene: .
clone size: many
CDR3 DNA: TGTGCCAGCAGCCCAGGGGTCGGCTACACCTTC
CDR3 protein: CASSPGVGYTF

J gene: TRBJ1-5
V gene: TRBV28
D gene: .
clone size: few
CDR3 DNA: TGTGCCAGCAGTCCCCAGGTGGGGAGAAGCAATCAGCCCCAGCATTTT
CDR3 protein: CASSPQVGRSNQPQHF

J gene: TRBJ2-7
V gene: TRBV7-2
D gene: TRBD2
clone size: many
CDR3 DNA: TGTGCCAGCAGCTTAGCCGGGACTAGATACGAGCAGTACTTC
CDR3 protein: CASSLAGTRYEQYF

J gene: TRBJ2-6
V gene: TRBV5-6
D gene: .
clone size: few
CDR3 DNA: TGTGCCAGCCGCGAGCCTGGGGCCAAAGTCCTGACTTTC
CDR3 protein: CASREPGAKVLTF

J gene: TRBJ1-1
V gene: TRBV5-1
D gene: .
clone size: many
CDR3 DNA: TGCGCCAGCAGCTTGGGGGCAGACACTGAAGCTTTCTTT
CDR3 protein: CASSLGADTEAFF